This is a list of T cell receptor beta chains from one sample in a study of T cells in Graves' hyperthyroidism and ophthalmopathy. TCRdb independently ran MiXCR on the multiplex PCR reads; one entry per CDR3 protein. The repertoire has 500,000 to 650,000 distinct CDR3 sequences, nearly 20% of them found once; the top ten carry about 50%. Sequenced material: blood. Receptors were obtained from a middle-aged man with Graves' ophthalmopathy. CDR3s include the opening cysteine and the closing phenylalanine or tryptophan. A D gene is named only where the DNA matches it firmly. Size is stated for part of the rows, as once, few or many counts, or as a class when the clone is expanded.

NA	TRBV10-3	NA	TRBJ2-3	TGTGCCATCAGTGAGGAGGCAGATACGCAGTATTTT	CAISEEADTQYF
few	TRBV30	NA	TRBJ2-5	TGTGCCTGGAGTGTAACTTTGGGCAGAATGAACCAAGAGACCCAGTACTTC	CAWSVTLGRMNQETQYF
few	TRBV6-1	NA	TRBJ2-2	TGTGCCAGCAGTGATATTTTTTTAACCGGGGAGCTGTTTTTT	CASSDIFLTGELFF
few	TRBV5-1	TRBD1	TRBJ1-1	TGCGCCAGCAGCTCCGACAGGGGCGGCACTGAAGCTTTCTTT	CASSSDRGGTEAFF
few	TRBV25-1	NA	TRBJ2-7	TGTGCCACTGCGGACAGTTTCTCCTACGAGCAGTACTTC	CATADSFSYEQYF
many	TRBV12-3/TRBV12-4	NA	TRBJ1-1	TGTGCCAGCAGTTCCCCCACAGGGATCAACACTGAAGCTTTCTTT	CASSSPTGINTEAFF
NA	TRBV10-3	NA	TRBJ2-3	TGTGCCATCAGTCCCCGGGACCTTGACAGTGATACGCAGTATTTT	CAISPRDLDSDTQYF
many	TRBV7-3	TRBD2	TRBJ2-1	TGTGCCAGCAGCTCCCCGACTAGCGTCGAGCAGTTCTTC	CASSSPTSVEQFF
many	TRBV6-5	NA	TRBJ1-4	TGTGCCAGCAGTTACTCCAGGAGGGGTGAAAAACTGTTTTTT	CASSYSRRGEKLFF
NA	TRBV11-2	NA	TRBJ1-2	TGTGCCAGCAGCGCTCACAGGGTATTGCCGGGGAACATTCGCTACACCTTC	CASSAHRVLPGNIRYTF
NA	TRBV4-3	NA	TRBJ1-6	TGCGCCAGCAGCCCCTCCAGCGGGGGTGACTATAATTCACCCCTCCACTTT	CASSPSSGGDYNSPLHF
NA	TRBV10-2	NA	TRBJ1-6	TGCGCCAGCAGTGACACCAGGGGCTATAATTCACCCCTCCACTTT	CASSDTRGYNSPLHF
many	TRBV20-1	NA	TRBJ2-3	TGCAGTGCTAGATTCCCTCCCCTCCGGCGGCGCCCAGATACGCAGTATTTT	CSARFPPLRRRPDTQYF
many	TRBV11-2	NA	TRBJ2-7	TGTGCCAGCAGAACAGGGAACGAGCAGTACTTC	CASRTGNEQYF
few	TRBV6-1	TRBD2	TRBJ2-1	TGTGCCAGCAGGCAAGGACTAGGAAGAAATGAGCAGTTCTTC	CASRQGLGRNEQFF
NA	TRBV28	TRBD1	TRBJ2-1	TGTGCCAGCTCCCCGGGACAGATATCCTACAATGAGCAGTTCTTC	CASSPGQISYNEQFF
NA	TRBV19	NA	TRBJ1-5	TGTGCCAGTAGTCAACCAGGGTTCAATCAGCCCCAGCATTTT	CASSQPGFNQPQHF
many	TRBV27	NA	TRBJ2-1	TGTGCCAGCAGTTTTGCTCTAGCATCCTACAATGAGCAGTTCTTC	CASSFALASYNEQFF
few	TRBV6-1	NA	TRBJ2-3	TGTGCCAGCAGAAACACAGGGATCACCACAGATACGCAGTATTTT	CASRNTGITTDTQYF
many	TRBV5-1	NA	TRBJ1-2	TGCGCCAGCAGCTTGGGCCAGGCCCATGGCTACACCTTC	CASSLGQAHGYTF
many	TRBV5-1	NA	TRBJ2-1	TGCGCCAGCAGCTTGAAGGCAGGTCGGGGGAATGAGCAGTTCTTC	CASSLKAGRGNEQFF
many	TRBV20-1	TRBD1	TRBJ2-3	TGCAGTGCTACCGAACCGGGACAGGGGAAAGATACGCAGTATTTT	CSATEPGQGKDTQYF
many	TRBV24-1	NA	TRBJ2-1	TGTGCCACCAGTGATTTTGGGCAGGGGGGATACAATGAGCAGTTCTTC	CATSDFGQGGYNEQFF
many	TRBV28	NA	TRBJ2-7	TGTGCCAGCAGTTTGAACAGGGGGGGCTACGAGCAGTACTTC	CASSLNRGGYEQYF
many	TRBV30	NA	TRBJ1-5	TGTGCCTGGAGTGTAGGGGGGGGTGGGCAGCCCCAGCATTTT	CAWSVGGGGQPQHF
few	TRBV7-8	TRBD2	TRBJ2-7	TGTGCCAGCAGCTTAGCCGGGAGGCAGGGCTCCTACGAGCAGTACTTC	CASSLAGRQGSYEQYF
NA	TRBV5-6	NA	TRBJ2-1	TGTGCCAGCAGCTTGAGGGAGACTGAGCAGTTCTTC	CASSLRETEQFF
NA	TRBV20-1	NA	TRBJ1-1	TGCAGTGCTAGATGGGAGAACACTGAAGCTTTCTTT	CSARWENTEAFF
NA	TRBV27	TRBD2	TRBJ2-3	TGTGCCAGCAGAACGACTAGCGGGGGGACCGGGGGCAGCACAGATACGCAGTATTTT	CASRTTSGGTGGSTDTQYF
few	TRBV29-1	NA	TRBJ2-7	TGCAGTGCTAGAGATAGCGCCTACGAGCAGTACTTC	CSARDSAYEQYF
few	TRBV6-5	NA	TRBJ2-1	TGTGCCAGCAGTTATAGCCTAGCTAGGGGCAATGAGCAGTTCTTC	CASSYSLARGNEQFF
NA	TRBV14	NA	TRBJ2-1	TGTGCCAGCAGCCAAGAGCTACACTCCTACAATGAGCAGTTCTTC	CASSQELHSYNEQFF
NA	TRBV12-3/TRBV12-4	TRBD1	TRBJ2-7	TGTGCCAGCAGTTTCGGGACAGGGCCTCTCTACGAGCAGTACTTC	CASSFGTGPLYEQYF